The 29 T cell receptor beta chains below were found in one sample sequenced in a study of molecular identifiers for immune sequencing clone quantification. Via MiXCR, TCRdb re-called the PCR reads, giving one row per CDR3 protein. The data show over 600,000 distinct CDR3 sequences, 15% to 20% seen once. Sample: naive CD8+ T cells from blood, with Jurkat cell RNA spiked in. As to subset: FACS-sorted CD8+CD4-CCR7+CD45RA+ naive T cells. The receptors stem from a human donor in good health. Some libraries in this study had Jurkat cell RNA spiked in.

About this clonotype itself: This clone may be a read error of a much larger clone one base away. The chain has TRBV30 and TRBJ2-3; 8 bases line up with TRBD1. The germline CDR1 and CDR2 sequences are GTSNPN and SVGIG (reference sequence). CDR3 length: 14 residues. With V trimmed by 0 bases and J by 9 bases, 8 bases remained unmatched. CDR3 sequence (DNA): TGTGCCTGGAGTGTAGGACAGGGAATGGTGACGCAGTATTTT. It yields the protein CAWSVGQGMVTQYF.

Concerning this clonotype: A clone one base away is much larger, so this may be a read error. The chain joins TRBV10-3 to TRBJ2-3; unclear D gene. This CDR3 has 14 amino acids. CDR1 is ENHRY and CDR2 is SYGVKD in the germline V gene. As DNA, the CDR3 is TGTGCCGTCAGTGATTTGGAGCACACAGATACGCAGTATTTT. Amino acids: CAVSDLEHTDTQYF.

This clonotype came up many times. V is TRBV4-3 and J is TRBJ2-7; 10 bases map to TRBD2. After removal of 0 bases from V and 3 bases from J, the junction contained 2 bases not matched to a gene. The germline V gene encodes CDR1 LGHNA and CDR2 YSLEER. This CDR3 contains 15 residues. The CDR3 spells CASSQEASGSYEQYF. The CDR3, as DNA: TGCGCCAGCAGCCAAGAGGCTAGCGGGAGCTACGAGCAGTACTTC.

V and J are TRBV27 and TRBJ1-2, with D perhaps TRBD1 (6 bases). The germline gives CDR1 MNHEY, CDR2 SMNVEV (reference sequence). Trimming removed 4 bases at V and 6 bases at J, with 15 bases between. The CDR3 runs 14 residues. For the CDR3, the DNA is TGTGCCAGCAGTTATCAGGGGCAGACGAATGGCTACACCTTC. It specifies CASSYQGQTNGYTF.

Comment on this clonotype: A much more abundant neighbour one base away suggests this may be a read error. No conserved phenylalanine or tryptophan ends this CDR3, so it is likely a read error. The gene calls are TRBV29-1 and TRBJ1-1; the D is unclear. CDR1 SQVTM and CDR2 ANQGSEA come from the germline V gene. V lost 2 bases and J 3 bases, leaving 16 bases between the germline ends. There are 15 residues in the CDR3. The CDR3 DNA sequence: TGCAGCGTTGAATTTTCGCATGCCCTTTACACTGAAGCTTTCCTT. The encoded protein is CSVEFSHALYTEAFL.

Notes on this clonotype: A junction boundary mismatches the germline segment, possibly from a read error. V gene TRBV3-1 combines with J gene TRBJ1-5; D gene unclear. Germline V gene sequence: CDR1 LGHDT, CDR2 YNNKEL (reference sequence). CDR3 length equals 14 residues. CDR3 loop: CASGQGNSNQPQHF. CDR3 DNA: TGTGCCAGCGGCCAAGGAAATAGCAATCAGCCCCAGCATTTT. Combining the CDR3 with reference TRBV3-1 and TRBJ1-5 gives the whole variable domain DTAVSQTPKYLVTQMGNDKSIKCEQNLGHDTMYWYKQDSKKFLKIMFSYNNKELIINETVPNRFSPKSPDKAHLNLHINSLELGDSAVYFCASGQGNSNQPQHFGDGTRLSIL.

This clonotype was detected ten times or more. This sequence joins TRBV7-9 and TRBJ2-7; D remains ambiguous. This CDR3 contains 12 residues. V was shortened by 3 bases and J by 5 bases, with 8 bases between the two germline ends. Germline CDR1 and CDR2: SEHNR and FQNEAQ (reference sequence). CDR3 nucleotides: TGTGCCAGCAGCTTTAAGGGCAACGAGCAGTACTTC. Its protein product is CASSFKGNEQYF.

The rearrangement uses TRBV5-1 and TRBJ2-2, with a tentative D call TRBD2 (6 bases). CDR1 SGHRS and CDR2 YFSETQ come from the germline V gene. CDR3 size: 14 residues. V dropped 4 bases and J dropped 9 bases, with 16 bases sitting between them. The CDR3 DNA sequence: TGCGCCAGCAGCCCTCCTGGAGGGGCGAGGGAGCTGTTTTTT. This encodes CASSPPGGARELFF.

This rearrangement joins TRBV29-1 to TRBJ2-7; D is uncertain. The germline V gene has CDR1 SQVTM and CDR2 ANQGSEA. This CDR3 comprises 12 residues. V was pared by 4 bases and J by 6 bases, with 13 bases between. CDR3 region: CSVGVGTCEQYF. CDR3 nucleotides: TGCAGCGTTGGGGTGGGCACCTGCGAGCAGTACTTC.

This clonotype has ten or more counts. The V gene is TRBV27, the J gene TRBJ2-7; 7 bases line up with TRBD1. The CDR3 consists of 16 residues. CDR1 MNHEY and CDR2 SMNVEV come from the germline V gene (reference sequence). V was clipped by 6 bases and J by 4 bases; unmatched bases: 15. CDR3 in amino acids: CASSLKGANPGYEQYF. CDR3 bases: TGTGCCAGCAGCCTCAAGGGGGCGAATCCTGGGTACGAGCAGTACTTC.

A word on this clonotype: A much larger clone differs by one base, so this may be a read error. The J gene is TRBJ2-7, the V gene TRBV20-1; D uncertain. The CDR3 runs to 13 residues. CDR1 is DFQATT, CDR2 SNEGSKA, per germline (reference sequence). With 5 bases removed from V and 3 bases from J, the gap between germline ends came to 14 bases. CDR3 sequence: CSAPFRKDYEQYF. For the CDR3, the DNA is TGCAGTGCTCCCTTTCGGAAAGACTACGAGCAGTACTTC.

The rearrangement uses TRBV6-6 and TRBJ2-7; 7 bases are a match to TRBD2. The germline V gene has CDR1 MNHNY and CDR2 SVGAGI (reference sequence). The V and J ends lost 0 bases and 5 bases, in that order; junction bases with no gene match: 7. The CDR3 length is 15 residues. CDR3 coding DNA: TGTGCCAGCAGTTACTCCAGCGGGGTCCTCGACGAGCAGTACTTC. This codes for CASSYSSGVLDEQYF.

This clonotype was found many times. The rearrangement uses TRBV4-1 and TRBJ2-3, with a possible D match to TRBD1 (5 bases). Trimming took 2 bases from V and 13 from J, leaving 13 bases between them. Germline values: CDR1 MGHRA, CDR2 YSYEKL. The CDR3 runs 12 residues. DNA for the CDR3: TGCGCCAGCAGCCAACTGCCAGGGCCAAAGTATTTT. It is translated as CASSQLPGPKYF.

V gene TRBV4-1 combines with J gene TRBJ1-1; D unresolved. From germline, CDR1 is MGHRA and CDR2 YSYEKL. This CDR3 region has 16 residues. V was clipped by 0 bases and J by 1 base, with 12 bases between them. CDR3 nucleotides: TGCGCCAGCAGCCAAGAAATCGGTGACCGGAACACTGAAGCTTTCTTT. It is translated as CASSQEIGDRNTEAFF.

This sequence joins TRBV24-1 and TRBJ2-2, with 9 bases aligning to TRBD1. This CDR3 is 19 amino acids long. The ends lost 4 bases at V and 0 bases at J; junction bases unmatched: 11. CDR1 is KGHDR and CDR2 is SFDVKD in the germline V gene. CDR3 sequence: CATSEGRTGGIANTGELFF. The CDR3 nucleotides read TGTGCCACCAGTGAGGGTCGAACAGGGGGCATCGCGAACACCGGGGAGCTGTTTTTT.

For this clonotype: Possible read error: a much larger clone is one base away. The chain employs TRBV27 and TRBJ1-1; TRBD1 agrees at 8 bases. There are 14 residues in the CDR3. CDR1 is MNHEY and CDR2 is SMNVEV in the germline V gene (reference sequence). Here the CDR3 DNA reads TGTGCCAGCAGTTGGACAGGGATGAACACTGAAGCTCTCTTT. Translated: CASSWTGMNTEALF.

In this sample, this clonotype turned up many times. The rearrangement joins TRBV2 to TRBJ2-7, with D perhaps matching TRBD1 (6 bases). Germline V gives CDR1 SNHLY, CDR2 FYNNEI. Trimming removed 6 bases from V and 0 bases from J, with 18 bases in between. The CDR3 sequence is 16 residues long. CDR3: CASSGHRDGTSYEQYF. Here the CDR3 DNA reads TGTGCCAGCAGCGGGCACAGGGATGGGACCTCCTACGAGCAGTACTTC.

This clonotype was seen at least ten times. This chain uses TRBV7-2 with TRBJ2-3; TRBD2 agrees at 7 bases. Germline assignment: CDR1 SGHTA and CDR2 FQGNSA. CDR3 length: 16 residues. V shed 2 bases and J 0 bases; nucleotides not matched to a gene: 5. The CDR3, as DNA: TGTGCCAGCAGCTTATATATTAGCGGGAGCACAGATACGCAGTATTTT. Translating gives CASSLYISGSTDTQYF.

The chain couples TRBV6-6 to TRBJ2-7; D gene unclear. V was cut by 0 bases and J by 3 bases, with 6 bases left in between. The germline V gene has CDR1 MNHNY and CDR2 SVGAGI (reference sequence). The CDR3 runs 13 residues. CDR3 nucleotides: TGTGCCAGCAGTTACTCGAGTAACTACGAGCAGTACTTC. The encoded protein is CASSYSSNYEQYF.

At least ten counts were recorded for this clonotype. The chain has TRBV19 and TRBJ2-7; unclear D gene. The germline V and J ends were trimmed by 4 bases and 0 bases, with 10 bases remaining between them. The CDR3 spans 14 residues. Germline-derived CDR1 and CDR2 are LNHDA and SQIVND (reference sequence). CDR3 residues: CASSTQVSSYEQYF. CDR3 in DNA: TGTGCCAGTAGTACACAAGTGTCCTCCTACGAGCAGTACTTC.

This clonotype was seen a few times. The DNA of the CDR3 is TGTGCCAGCAGCTTAGTCTCGGGGGTGGTTGAGACCCAGTACTTC. It is translated as CASSLVSGVVETQYF. V usage is TRBV7-2 and J usage is TRBJ2-5, with D tentatively TRBD2 (6 bases). Deletions cut 1 base from V and 5 bases from J, with 14 bases between. The CDR3 consists of 15 residues. Germline V lookup: CDR1 SGHTA, CDR2 FQGNSA.

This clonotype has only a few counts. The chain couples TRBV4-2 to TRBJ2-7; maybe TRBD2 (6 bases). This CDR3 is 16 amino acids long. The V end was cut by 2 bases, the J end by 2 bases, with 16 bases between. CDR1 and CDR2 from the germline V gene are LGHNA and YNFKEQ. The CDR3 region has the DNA TGTGCCAGCAGCCAATTCGGGGGAGACACCCCCTACGAGCAGTACTTC. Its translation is CASSQFGGDTPYEQYF.

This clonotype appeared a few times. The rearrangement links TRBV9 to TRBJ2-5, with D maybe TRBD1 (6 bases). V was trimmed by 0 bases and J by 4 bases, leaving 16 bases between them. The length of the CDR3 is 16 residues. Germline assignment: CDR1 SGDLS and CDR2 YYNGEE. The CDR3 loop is CASSVERDTTRETQYF. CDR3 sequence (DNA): TGTGCCAGCAGCGTAGAGAGGGACACGACGCGAGAGACCCAGTACTTC.

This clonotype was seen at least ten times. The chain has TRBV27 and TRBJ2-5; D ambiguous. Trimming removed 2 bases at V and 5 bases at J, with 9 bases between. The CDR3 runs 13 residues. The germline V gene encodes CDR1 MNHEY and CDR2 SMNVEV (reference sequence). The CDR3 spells CASSLPNDETQYF. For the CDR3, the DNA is TGTGCCAGCAGTTTACCTAACGACGAGACCCAGTACTTC.

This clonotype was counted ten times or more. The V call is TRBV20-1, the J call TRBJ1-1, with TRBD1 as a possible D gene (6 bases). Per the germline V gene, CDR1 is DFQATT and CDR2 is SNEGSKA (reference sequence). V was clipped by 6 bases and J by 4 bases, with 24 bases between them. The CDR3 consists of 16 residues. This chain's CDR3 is CSATHRVATGGTEAFF. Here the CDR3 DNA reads TGCAGTGCAACTCACAGGGTGGCTACGGGGGGCACTGAAGCTTTCTTT.

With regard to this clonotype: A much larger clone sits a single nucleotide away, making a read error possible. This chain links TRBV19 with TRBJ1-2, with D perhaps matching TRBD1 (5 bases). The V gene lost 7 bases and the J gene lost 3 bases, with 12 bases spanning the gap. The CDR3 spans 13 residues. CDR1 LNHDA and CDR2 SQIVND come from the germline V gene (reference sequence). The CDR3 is CASNIQGDYGYTF. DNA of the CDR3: TGTGCCAGTAATATTCAGGGTGACTATGGCTACACCTTC.

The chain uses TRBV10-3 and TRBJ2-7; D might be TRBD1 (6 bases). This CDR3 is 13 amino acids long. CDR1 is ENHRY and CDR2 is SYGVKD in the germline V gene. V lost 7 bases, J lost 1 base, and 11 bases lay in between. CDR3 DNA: TGTGCCATCAAACCAGGGGTTTCCTACGAGCAGTACTTC. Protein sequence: CAIKPGVSYEQYF.

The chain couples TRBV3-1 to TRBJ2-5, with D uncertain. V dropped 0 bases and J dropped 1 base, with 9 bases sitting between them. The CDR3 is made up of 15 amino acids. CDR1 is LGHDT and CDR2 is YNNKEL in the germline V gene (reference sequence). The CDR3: CASSQDGSPQETQYF. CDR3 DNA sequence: TGTGCCAGCAGCCAAGACGGCTCCCCCCAAGAGACCCAGTACTTC.

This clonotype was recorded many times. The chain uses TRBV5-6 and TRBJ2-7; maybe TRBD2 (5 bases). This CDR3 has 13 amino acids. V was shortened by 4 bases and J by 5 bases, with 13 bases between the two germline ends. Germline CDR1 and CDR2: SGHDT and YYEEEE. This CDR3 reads CASSPPGVHEQYF. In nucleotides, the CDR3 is TGTGCCAGCAGCCCCCCCGGGGTACACGAGCAGTACTTC.